The 23 T cell receptor beta chains presented below share a single source sample, sequenced in a study of identical twins (dated by TCRdb to the mid-2010s). Libraries came from 5' RACE. The sequencer listed for this sample is Illumina HiSeq 2000. TCRdb reprocessing: public reads trimmed at Q25 with fastp, clones called with MiXCR, in-frame beta chains kept. Here each entry gathers all rows of one CDR3 protein and keeps the most common genes and DNA. The sample data list approximately 490,000 distinct CDR3 sequences, and approximately 20% of these were observed just once. The biggest ten clones account for around 0.48% of the sample. Separately, the same data were catalogued under a study of yellow fever vaccine responses in identical twins.

Sequenced input: CD4+ T cells sorted from blood. Receptors originate from a woman aged 18-29 years in good health.

This clonotype was detected only a few times. The chain recombines TRBV20-1 with TRBJ1-2; D is undetermined. Germline V gives CDR1 DFQATT, CDR2 SNEGSKA (reference sequence). The CDR3 has 13 residues. The ends were cut back, 0 bases at V and 7 bases at J, with 12 bases in the middle. Here the CDR3 DNA reads TGCAGTGCTAGAGATCCACGATGGGGTGGCTACACCTTC. Protein product: CSARDPRWGGYTF.

In its sample, this clonotype was seen a few times. V and J are TRBV11-2 and TRBJ2-5, with 8 bases lining up with TRBD1. CDR1 SGHAT and CDR2 FQNNGV come from the germline V gene. There are 15 residues in the CDR3. V shed 0 bases, J shed 5 bases, and the junction held 5 bases outside the gene matches. The CDR3 DNA is TGTGCCAGCAGCTTAGATCGGACAGGGATGGAGACCCAGTACTTC. This encodes CASSLDRTGMETQYF.

This clonotype was found a few times. The rearrangement joins TRBV5-1 to TRBJ2-1, with TRBD1 identical over 10 bases. Germline-derived CDR1 and CDR2 are SGHRS and YFSETQ. The CDR3 runs 16 residues. The V segment lost 4 bases and the J segment 5 bases; nucleotides outside the gene matches: 9. The chain's CDR3 is CASSPLPGQGNNEQFF. CDR3 sequence (DNA): TGCGCCAGCAGCCCTCTACCGGGACAGGGGAACAATGAGCAGTTCTTC.

A few counts support this clonotype. The rearrangement joins TRBV24-1 to TRBJ1-2; D unresolved. This CDR3 has 16 residues. V was trimmed by 0 bases and J by 3 bases, leaving 13 bases between them. Germline CDR1 reads KGHDR; CDR2 reads SFDVKD. The CDR3 nucleotides read TGTGCCACCAGTGATTTGCATTCGGGGAAGGACTATGGCTACACCTTC. This sequence encodes CATSDLHSGKDYGYTF.

This clonotype occurred a few times. This chain joins TRBV10-3 and TRBJ2-7, with TRBD1 identical over 7 bases. CDR3 length: 12 amino acids. Germline CDR1 is ENHRY and CDR2 is SYGVKD. The trim removed 11 bases at V and 2 bases at J, leaving 6 bases unmatched. The CDR3 DNA sequence: TGTGCCGCCGCCGGGACAGCCTACGAGCAGTACTTC. This codes for CAAAGTAYEQYF.

The chain has TRBV28 and TRBJ2-1; TRBD1 matches at 9 bases. CDR1 and CDR2 (germline): MDHEN, SYDVKM. Losses at the gene ends were 7 bases for V and 9 bases for J; bases not matched to a gene: 7. The CDR3 covers 13 residues. For the CDR3, the DNA is TGTGCCAGCACCTTGACAGGGGGGCCTGAGCAGTTCTTC. Translated: CASTLTGGPEQFF. Filled out from reference TRBV28 and TRBJ2-1, the complete variable domain reads DVKVTQSSRYLVKRTGEKVFLECVQDMDHENMFWYRQDPGLGLRLIYFSYDVKMKEKGDIPEGYSVSREKKERFSLILESASTNQTSMYLCASTLTGGPEQFFGPGTRLTVL.

This clonotype turned up a few times. The rearrangement links TRBV5-1 to TRBJ2-5; D not certain. Germline CDR1 and CDR2: SGHRS and YFSETQ. The CDR3 runs 15 residues. V lost 2 bases and J 7 bases, leaving 18 bases between the germline ends. CDR3 DNA: TGCGCCAGCAGCTTTCGGGCGGAGCCGCCCGGGACCCAGTACTTC. This codes for CASSFRAEPPGTQYF.

CDR3 region: CASSQYRDRGSPSGNTIYF. The DNA for the CDR3 is TGCGCCAGCAGCCAATACCGGGACAGGGGGTCCCCATCTGGAAACACCATATATTTT. The J gene is TRBJ1-3, the V gene TRBV4-1; 11 nucleotides agree with TRBD1. The V and J ends lost 2 bases and 1 base, in that order; junction bases with no gene match: 10. CDR1 is MGHRA, CDR2 YSYEKL, per germline. CDR3 length: 19 residues.

V gene TRBV2 combines with J gene TRBJ2-2, with 9 bases lining up with TRBD2. The CDR3 is made up of 15 amino acids. Germline V gene data show CDR1 as SNHLY and CDR2 as FYNNEI. Trimming removed 7 bases from V and 1 base from J; junction bases left unmatched: 4. The CDR3 is CASMTSGLNTGELFF. CDR3 bases: TGTGCCAGCATGACTAGCGGATTGAACACCGGGGAGCTGTTTTTT.

This clonotype was seen a few times. This chain links TRBV10-3 with TRBJ1-4; D remains unclear. CDR3 size: 13 residues. V was cut by 3 bases and J by 8 bases, with 10 bases left in between. Per germline, CDR1 ENHRY and CDR2 SYGVKD. CDR3 sequence: CAISDRMGEKLFF. CDR3 bases: TGTGCCATCAGTGACAGGATGGGAGAAAAACTGTTTTTT.

Written as DNA, the CDR3 is TGTGCCAGCATGGGCGGAAACACAGATACGCAGTATTTT. Protein: CASMGGNTDTQYF. The chain combines TRBV27 with TRBJ2-3; D uncertain. The germline V and J ends were trimmed by 7 bases and 2 bases, with 10 bases remaining between them. Per the germline V gene, CDR1 is MNHEY and CDR2 is SMNVEV (reference sequence). This CDR3 comprises 13 residues.

The sample holds a few counts of this clonotype. This chain joins TRBV10-3 and TRBJ1-5; weak D call: TRBD1 (5 bases). Trimming stripped 6 bases from V and 7 bases from J, with 13 bases between. CDR3 length equals 13 residues. Germline CDR1 reads ENHRY; CDR2 reads SYGVKD. The CDR3 bases are TGTGCCATCAGCCCAGGGACCGACCAGCCCCAGCATTTT. Translated: CAISPGTDQPQHF.

The V and J genes are TRBV5-5 and TRBJ2-4; TRBD1 might be the D (5 bases). Germline values: CDR1 SGHKS, CDR2 YYEKEE (reference sequence). Trimming stripped 3 bases from V and 0 bases from J, with 13 bases between. The CDR3 runs to 16 residues. This CDR3 reads CASSWTRDIAKNIQYF. In DNA form, the CDR3 reads TGTGCCAGCAGCTGGACCAGGGATATAGCCAAAAACATTCAGTACTTC.

Many counts were recorded for this clonotype. The chain recombines TRBV28 with TRBJ1-5; a weak D match, TRBD1 (6 bases). The ends were cut back, 10 bases at V and 4 bases at J, with 20 bases in the middle. The CDR3 covers 15 residues. The germline CDR1 and CDR2 sequences are MDHEN and SYDVKM. This CDR3 reads CATNSKGGGNQPQHF. CDR3 DNA: TGTGCCACTAACTCGAAAGGGGGAGGAAATCAGCCCCAGCATTTT.

This clonotype was observed a handful of times. The V and J genes are TRBV5-1 and TRBJ2-3; no clear D. Germline-derived CDR1 and CDR2 are SGHRS and YFSETQ. Trimming pared 1 base from V and 0 bases from J, leaving 12 bases between. The CDR3 covers 16 residues. DNA for the CDR3: TGCGCCAGCAGCTTGCAGCCCAGATCTAGCACAGATACGCAGTATTTT. Translated: CASSLQPRSSTDTQYF.

This clonotype turned up a few times. The V gene is TRBV11-2, the J gene TRBJ2-2; D may correspond to TRBD1 or TRBD2 (5 bases each). This CDR3 spans 14 amino acids. Germline loops: CDR1 SGHAT, CDR2 FQNNGV. Between the trimmed V and J ends, which lost 1 base and 4 bases, there was a span of 7 bases. Written as DNA, the CDR3 is TGTGCCAGCAGCTTAGTCGGGACCACCGGGGAGCTGTTTTTT. Translated, it gives CASSLVGTTGELFF.

The chain links TRBV27 to TRBJ2-1; 14 bases map to TRBD2. Looked up from germline, CDR1 is MNHEY and CDR2 is SMNVEV (reference sequence). V lost 7 bases to trimming and J lost 7 bases; unmatched junction nucleotides: 9. The CDR3 has 16 amino acids. In DNA, the CDR3 is TGTGCCAGCAAATTTAAGGGACTAGCGGGAGAGAATGAGCAGTTCTTC. Protein sequence: CASKFKGLAGENEQFF.

This chain connects TRBV20-1 to TRBJ2-1; D perhaps matches TRBD2 (6 bases). Trimming stripped 6 bases from V and 2 bases from J, with 17 bases between. In germline, CDR1 is DFQATT, CDR2 SNEGSKA (reference sequence). The CDR3 consists of 15 residues. The CDR3 DNA sequence: TGCAGTGCCCCAGGTGGGCGCGGGACCTACAATGAGCAGTTCTTC. Translation gives CSAPGGRGTYNEQFF.

The V gene is TRBV18, the J gene TRBJ2-7; D perhaps matches TRBD1 (5 bases). Germline assignment: CDR1 KGHSH and CDR2 LQKENI. The CDR3 totals 14 residues. V lost 4 bases to trimming and J lost 0 bases, with 10 bases between them. The CDR3 nucleotides read TGTGCCAGCTCACGGACAAGGGGCTCCTACGAGCAGTACTTC. Translated: CASSRTRGSYEQYF. Full variable domain (missing parts from reference TRBV18 and TRBJ2-7): NAGVMQNPRHLVRRRGQEARLRCSPMKGHSHVYWYRQLPEEGLKFMVYLQKENIIDESGMPKERFSAEFPKEGPSILRIQQVVRGDSAAYFCASSRTRGSYEQYFGPGTRLTVT.

This clonotype was detected only a few times. The chain recombines TRBV4-1 with TRBJ1-4; no clear D gene. There are 13 residues in the CDR3. Trimming removed 1 base at V and 4 bases at J, with 4 bases between. Germline-derived CDR1 and CDR2 are MGHRA and YSYEKL. The CDR3 DNA is TGCGCCAGCAGCCAAGGCCTTAATGAAAAACTGTTTTTT. Protein product: CASSQGLNEKLFF.

In this sample, this clonotype turned up a few times. The CDR3 DNA sequence: TGTGCCAGCAGAGAGCATGGGTCCTACAATGAGCAGTTCTTC. Residues: CASREHGSYNEQFF. The rearrangement links TRBV28 to TRBJ2-1; D not resolved. The germline CDR1 and CDR2 sequences are MDHEN and SYDVKM. The CDR3 is 14 residues long. Trimming took 6 bases from V and 1 from J, leaving 10 bases between them.

The chain recombines TRBV5-1 with TRBJ2-1; D is perhaps TRBD1 (6 bases). The length of the CDR3 is 14 residues. Germline CDR1 SGHRS, CDR2 YFSETQ. V lost 1 base and J lost 6, with 11 bases in between. CDR3 sequence (DNA): TGCGCCAGCAGCTTGTTGGGACACAGCAATGAGCAGTTCTTC. It is translated as CASSLLGHSNEQFF.

This clonotype was counted only a few times. This chain connects TRBV28 to TRBJ2-4; 8 nucleotides line up with TRBD1. The CDR3 length is 14 residues. V lost 8 bases and J lost 7; bases outside the gene matches: 10. In germline, CDR1 is MDHEN, CDR2 SYDVKM. This CDR3 is CASRAGQGANIQYF. The CDR3 region has the DNA TGTGCCAGCCGGGCAGGACAGGGAGCGAACATTCAGTACTTC.